Listed below are T cell receptor beta chains from one sample, sequenced in a study of blood T cell repertoires in COVID-19. Produced via immunoSEQ multiplex PCR; TCRdb's table is partial and in-frame only. This table holds around 70,000 clones, roughly 80% found once. What was sequenced was peripheral blood. The receptor set was obtained from an elderly woman with active or convalescent COVID-19. The CDR3 runs from the conserved cysteine through the conserved F or W. The D gene is left open where the match is weak. Not every row has a clone size; where given, it reads once, few, many or a size class.

CDR3 DNA	CDR3 protein	V gene	J gene	D gene	clone size
TGTGCCACCCTACGGGACTCCCTCGCATCCCCGTTTTTT	CATLRDSLASPFF	TRBV10-3	TRBJ1-4	-	once
TGCGCCAGCAGCCAAGATCCTGTTAGCGGGAGTTCCGAGCAGTACTTC	CASSQDPVSGSSEQYF	TRBV4-1	TRBJ2-7	TRBD2	-
TGTGCCTGGAGCGCCGACCAGGGGGCGGGGGGCTACACCTTC	CAWSADQGAGGYTF	TRBV30	TRBJ1-2	TRBD1	-
TGTGCCAGCAGCGTAGAAGGGGGTCTCATGAACACTGAAGCTTTCTTT	CASSVEGGLMNTEAFF	TRBV9	TRBJ1-1	-	-
TGTGCCAGCAGCCATCAGGGCGTCAGGCTGGGCCAAGAGACCCAGTACTTC	CASSHQGVRLGQETQYF	TRBV7-2	TRBJ2-5	-	few
TGTGCCAGCAGCGATCAACAGGGCCCCTCCTACGAGCAGTACTTC	CASSDQQGPSYEQYF	TRBV7-2	TRBJ2-7	-	-
TGTGCCAGCTCACCGCGGGAGGTAAGGAACTACGAGCAGTACTTC	CASSPREVRNYEQYF	TRBV18	TRBJ2-7	TRBD2	-
TGTGCCAGCAGCGTCTCAGAGGCCCTCTCCTACGAGCAGTACTTC	CASSVSEALSYEQYF	TRBV9	TRBJ2-7	-	-
TGCGCCAGCAGCTTGGGCTACGGCCAGGGCGAGCAGTACTTC	CASSLGYGQGEQYF	TRBV5-1	TRBJ2-7	-	-
TGTGCCAGCAGTTCCACAGGGAGCAATCAGCCCCAGCATTTT	CASSSTGSNQPQHF	TRBV6-5	TRBJ1-5	-	few
TGTGCCTGGGCCGGGACTAGCCTGTACAATGAGCAGTTCTTC	CAWAGTSLYNEQFF	TRBV30	TRBJ2-1	TRBD2	-
TGCGCCAGCAGCCAAGGATATGGGGGCAGGATCATGAACACTGAAGCTTTCTTT	CASSQGYGGRIMNTEAFF	TRBV4-1	TRBJ1-1	-	-
TGCGCCAGCAGCCAAGAGCGCCACCAGGGCTCTGGAAACACCATATATTTT	CASSQERHQGSGNTIYF	TRBV4-3	TRBJ1-3	-	once
TGTGCCAGCAGCGTAGGCAGGGCCGCCTACGAGCAGTACTTC	CASSVGRAAYEQYF	TRBV9	TRBJ2-7	-	-
TGTGCCAGCAAACCAGGGGGCGCTGGAAACACCATATATTTT	CASKPGGAGNTIYF	TRBV28	TRBJ1-3	TRBD1	few
TGTGCCATCAGTGACTCGGACAGAGGATATCAGCCCCAGCATTTT	CAISDSDRGYQPQHF	TRBV10-3	TRBJ1-5	-	many
TGTGCCAGCGGGGACATCGTCGGGACTGAAGCTTTCTTT	CASGDIVGTEAFF	TRBV3-1/TRBV3-2	TRBJ1-1	-	-
TGTGCCAGCAGTCCACGACAGGGGGCGAATGAAAAACTGTTTTTT	CASSPRQGANEKLFF	TRBV25-1	TRBJ1-4	TRBD1	-
TGTGCCTGGAGTGCAGGACCGCTCGGACAGGGGTACTTC	CAWSAGPLGQGYF	TRBV30	TRBJ2-5	TRBD1	-
TGTGCCAGCAGTTTATCGATAGGGCAGGGGGAGCCCCAGCATTTT	CASSLSIGQGEPQHF	TRBV27	TRBJ1-5	TRBD1	few
TGTGCCAGCAGTGACTTCCGCGGGAGGGCAAGCAATGAGCAGTTCTTC	CASSDFRGRASNEQFF	TRBV6-4	TRBJ2-1	TRBD2	-
TGTGCCAGCAGTAGGGGGGGGGTACAAGAGACCCAGTACTTC	CASSRGGVQETQYF	TRBV7-2	TRBJ2-5	-	-
TGTGCCAGCAGCCAGCTAGCGGGGGGGCCTACAGATACGCAGTATTTT	CASSQLAGGPTDTQYF	TRBV3-1/TRBV3-2	TRBJ2-3	TRBD2	-
TGTGCCAGCAGTCTCTACAATGAGCAGTTCTTC	CASSLYNEQFF	TRBV27	TRBJ2-1	-	once
TGTGCCAGCAGGGGGGACAGGGTATCAGAGACCCAGTACTTC	CASRGDRVSETQYF	TRBV2	TRBJ2-5	TRBD1	few
TGTGCCAGCTCAACTAGCGGGAATGAGCAGTTCTTC	CASSTSGNEQFF	TRBV18	TRBJ2-1	TRBD2	once
TGTGCCAGCAGAGAGGGAAGTGGGGCCAACGTCCTGACTTTC	CASREGSGANVLTF	TRBV6-5	TRBJ2-6	-	-
TGCAGCTTCAGGACAGGGGATAATTCACCCCTCCACTTT	CSFRTGDNSPLHF	TRBV29-1	TRBJ1-6	TRBD1	-
TGTGCCAGCAGTTTATCGGCAGGGGTTTATGCCGGCTGGTTGGGCACTGAAGCTTTCTTT	CASSLSAGVYAGWLGTEAFF	TRBV28	TRBJ1-1	-	-
TGTGCCAGTAGTAGACAGGGGGGGCGCCGCGGGGACACCGGGGAGCTGTTTTTT	CASSRQGGRRGDTGELFF	TRBV19	TRBJ2-2	TRBD1	-
TGTGCCAGCTCACCACCTTTCGGGACCCAGTACTTC	CASSPPFGTQYF	TRBV18	TRBJ2-5	-	-
TGTGCCAGCAGCTTGGGGACAGGGAGGTATGGCTACACCTTC	CASSLGTGRYGYTF	TRBV7-9	TRBJ1-2	TRBD1	-
TGTGCCAGCAGCCCAAGGACAGGGCAAGAGACCCAGTACTTC	CASSPRTGQETQYF	TRBV11-2	TRBJ2-5	TRBD1	once
TGTGCCAGCAGCGGGGACAGAGGGCAAACCAATGAGCAGTTCTTC	CASSGDRGQTNEQFF	TRBV11-2	TRBJ2-1	TRBD1	-
TGTGCCAGCAGCCAAAACAGCTATGCGGGGGGAAGAACCGGGGAGCTGTTTTTT	CASSQNSYAGGRTGELFF	TRBV3-1/TRBV3-2	TRBJ2-2	TRBD2	-
TGCGCCAGCAGCCGAACGGTCCCGCCCACACTAACCGGGGAGCTGTTTTTT	CASSRTVPPTLTGELFF	TRBV4-1	TRBJ2-2	-	-
TGTGCCAGCAGCCCGAGGACAGGGGACAATCAGCCCCAGCATTTT	CASSPRTGDNQPQHF	TRBV7-2	TRBJ1-5	TRBD1	-
TGTGCCAGCAGCCGGGGGACCTACGAGCAGTACTTC	CASSRGTYEQYF	TRBV5-6	TRBJ2-7	-	-
TGCGCCAGCAGCCAAGGCGGGGGGGGTGAGCAGTTCTTC	CASSQGGGGEQFF	TRBV4-3	TRBJ2-1	TRBD2	-
TGTGCCAGCTCACGGGACAGGAGTGAAGCTTTCTTT	CASSRDRSEAFF	TRBV18	TRBJ1-1	TRBD1	-
TGTGCCAGCAGTTTTCCACCGACTAGCGCTCCGTACACCGGGGAGCTGTTTTTT	CASSFPPTSAPYTGELFF	TRBV28	TRBJ2-2	TRBD2	-
TGTGCCAGTAGTGCTAGGTCGGGACAGCTCAATGAGCAGTTCTTC	CASSARSGQLNEQFF	TRBV19	TRBJ2-1	TRBD1	few
TGTGCCAGCAGCTTGGATTCGAGGACAGGAGACTATGGCTACACCTTC	CASSLDSRTGDYGYTF	TRBV5-6	TRBJ1-2	TRBD1	-
TGTGCCAGTAGTATAGATCAGGGTGCGGCTAATGAAAAACTGTTTTTT	CASSIDQGAANEKLFF	TRBV19	TRBJ1-4	-	once
TGTGCCAGCAGTCGAGAGGGCTTCATGAACACTGAAGCTTTCTTT	CASSREGFMNTEAFF	TRBV11-3	TRBJ1-1	-	-
TGTGCCAGCAGTTTGAGGAGGAACACTGAAGCTTTCTTT	CASSLRRNTEAFF	TRBV27	TRBJ1-1	-	-
TGTGCCAGCAGTACTTCCGGGACAGGGGCCTCCTACGAGCAGTACTTC	CASSTSGTGASYEQYF	TRBV6-2/TRBV6-3	TRBJ2-7	TRBD1	-
TGTGCCAGCAGTCCGGGGACAGGGAGCCTATGGGCTTTCTTT	CASSPGTGSLWAFF	TRBV28	TRBJ1-1	TRBD1	-
TGTGCCAGCAGCTTAGGTGGGGCCGGGGAGACCCAGTACTTC	CASSLGGAGETQYF	TRBV7-2	TRBJ2-5	-	-
TGCAGTGCTAGAGGAGGAGAGACCCAGTACTTC	CSARGGETQYF	TRBV20-1	TRBJ2-5	-	-
TGTGCCAGCAGCGCTAGCCCGGACGTCCGAAGTGATGAGCAGTTCTTC	CASSASPDVRSDEQFF	TRBV11-2	TRBJ2-1	-	-
TGTGCCAGCAGCTTACAGGGCGGCTATGGCTACACCTTC	CASSLQGGYGYTF	TRBV7-3	TRBJ1-2	-	-
TGTGCCTGGAGTGGGTCAGTTCACTATGGCTACACCTTC	CAWSGSVHYGYTF	TRBV30	TRBJ1-2	-	-